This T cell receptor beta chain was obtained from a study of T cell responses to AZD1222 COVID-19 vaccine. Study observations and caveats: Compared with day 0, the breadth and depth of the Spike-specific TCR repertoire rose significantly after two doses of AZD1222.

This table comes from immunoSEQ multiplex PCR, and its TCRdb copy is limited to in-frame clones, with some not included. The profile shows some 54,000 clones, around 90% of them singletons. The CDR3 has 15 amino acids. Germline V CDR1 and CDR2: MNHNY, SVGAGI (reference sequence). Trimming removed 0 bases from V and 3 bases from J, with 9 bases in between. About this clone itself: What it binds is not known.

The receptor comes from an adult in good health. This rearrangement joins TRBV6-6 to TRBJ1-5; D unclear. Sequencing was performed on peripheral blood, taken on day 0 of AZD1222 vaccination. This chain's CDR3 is CASSYSARDNQPQHF. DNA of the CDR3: TGTGCCAGCAGTTACTCTGCTCGTGACAATCAGCCCCAGCATTTT.